The 10 T cell receptor beta chains presented below share a single source sample, sequenced in a study of blood T cell repertoires in COVID-19. Assay: immunoSEQ multiplex PCR; the TCRdb copy retains only in-frame clones and omits some. This repertoire shows 150,000 to 200,000 clones, approximately 82% found once; its top ten account for around 15%. Sequencing was carried out using PBMCs or T cells enriched from blood (not recorded which). Receptors were obtained from a woman in her forties or fifties who had recovered from COVID-19.

The V and J genes are TRBV21-1 and TRBJ1-5; the table's D call, TRBD1, was not checked against the DNA. TRBV21-1 is designated a pseudogene. The CDR3 loop spans 16 amino acids. CDR3 residues: CASSKAGQFSNQPQHF. The CDR3 nucleotides read TGTGCCAGCAGCAAAGCGGGACAGTTTAGCAATCAGCCCCAGCATTTT.

The chain combines TRBV28 with TRBJ2-7, with TRBD2 identical over 7 bases. Per the germline V gene, CDR1 is MDHEN and CDR2 is SYDVKM. The V gene end was trimmed by 4 bases and the J gene end by 0 bases; junction bases not matched to a gene: 6. The CDR3 has 15 amino acids. CDR3 in amino acids: CASSWRGSASYEQYF. CDR3 in DNA: TGTGCCAGCAGTTGGCGCGGGAGCGCCTCCTACGAGCAGTACTTC.

The chain employs TRBV11-2 and TRBJ2-1; 9 bases map to TRBD1. From germline, CDR1 is SGHAT and CDR2 FQNNGV. V trimming: 5 bases; J trimming: 6 bases; junction bases outside the gene matches: 8. The length of the CDR3 is 15 residues. The CDR3 DNA reads as TGTGCCAGCAGCCAGTACAGGGGGCTAATCAATGAGCAGTTCTTC. It is translated as CASSQYRGLINEQFF. The whole variable domain, filled in from reference TRBV11-2 and TRBJ2-1, reads EAGVAQSPRYKIIEKRQSVAFWCNPISGHATLYWYQQILGQGPKLLIQFQNNGVVDDSQLPKDRFSAERLKGVDSTLKIQPAKLEDSAVYLCASSQYRGLINEQFFGPGTRLTVL.

This clone was seen more than once but under ten times. The rearrangement uses TRBV7-3 and TRBJ2-3, with TRBD2 matching over 9 bases. This CDR3 has 19 amino acids. The trim removed 5 bases at V and 0 bases at J, leaving 15 bases unmatched. CDR1 is SGHTA, CDR2 FQGTGA, per germline. The CDR3 DNA follows: TGTGCCAGCAGCCCAATGGGGGGGCGGCGGGAGGGGAGCACAGATACGCAGTATTTT. Translated, it gives CASSPMGGRREGSTDTQYF.

This clone was seen more than once but under ten times. V is TRBV9 and J is TRBJ1-4; 12 positions match TRBD1. This CDR3 has 18 amino acids. CDR1 and CDR2 from the germline V gene are SGDLS and YYNGEE. V lost 4 bases, J lost 2 bases, and 9 bases stayed unmatched. CDR3 sequence (DNA): TGTGCCAGCAGCAAAGGCTCCGGGACAGGGGGCACTAATGAAAAACTGTTTTTT. Protein sequence: CASSKGSGTGGTNEKLFF.

V and J are TRBV3-1 (or the pseudogene TRBV3-2) and TRBJ1-1, with D perhaps matching TRBD1 (5 bases). V lost 3 bases and J lost 5, with 10 bases in between. Germline values: CDR1 LGHDT, CDR2 YNNKEL (reference sequence). The CDR3 sequence is 13 residues long. The CDR3 nucleotides are TGTGCCAGCAGCCACAGGGAAGGGACTGAAGCTTTCTTT. Residues: CASSHREGTEAFF.

In regard to this clone: The sample has other DNA sequences that encode this CDR3 too. This rearrangement joins TRBV5-1 to TRBJ2-1; D is possibly TRBD2 (6 bases). The CDR3 runs 15 residues. Germline CDR1 reads SGHRS; CDR2 reads YFSETQ. V shed 4 bases and J shed 1 base, with 12 bases lying between them. The CDR3 here is CASSLSGSSYNEQFF. The CDR3 DNA is TGCGCCAGCAGCCTTAGCGGATCTTCCTACAATGAGCAGTTCTTC.

This clone was picked up one time. The gene calls are TRBV30 and TRBJ2-5; D unresolved. The CDR3 consists of 13 residues. From germline, CDR1 is GTSNPN and CDR2 SVGIG (reference sequence). The V end lost 1 base, the J end lost 2 bases, and 8 bases lay between the germline ends. This CDR3 reads CAWSGGLQETQYF. The CDR3 nucleotides are TGTGCCTGGAGTGGAGGTCTACAAGAGACCCAGTACTTC.

The chain employs TRBV6-4 and TRBJ2-3, with TRBD2 matching over 9 bases. V dropped 3 bases and J dropped 4; count of bases not matched to a gene: 5. CDR3 size: 15 residues. CDR1 is MRHNA and CDR2 is SNTAGT in the germline V gene. CDR3 sequence: CASSEGGRAADTQYF. The CDR3 nucleotides read TGTGCCAGCAGTGAAGGCGGGAGGGCGGCAGATACGCAGTATTTT.

The chain couples TRBV7-9 to TRBJ2-1; a possible D gene is TRBD2 (6 bases). The V gene's germline CDR1 is SEHNR and CDR2 FQNEAQ (reference sequence). V was cut by 6 bases and J by 0 bases, with 6 bases left in between. This CDR3 is built from 13 residues. DNA for the CDR3: TGTGCCAGCAGGACTAGCTCCTACAATGAGCAGTTCTTC. Protein product: CASRTSSYNEQFF.